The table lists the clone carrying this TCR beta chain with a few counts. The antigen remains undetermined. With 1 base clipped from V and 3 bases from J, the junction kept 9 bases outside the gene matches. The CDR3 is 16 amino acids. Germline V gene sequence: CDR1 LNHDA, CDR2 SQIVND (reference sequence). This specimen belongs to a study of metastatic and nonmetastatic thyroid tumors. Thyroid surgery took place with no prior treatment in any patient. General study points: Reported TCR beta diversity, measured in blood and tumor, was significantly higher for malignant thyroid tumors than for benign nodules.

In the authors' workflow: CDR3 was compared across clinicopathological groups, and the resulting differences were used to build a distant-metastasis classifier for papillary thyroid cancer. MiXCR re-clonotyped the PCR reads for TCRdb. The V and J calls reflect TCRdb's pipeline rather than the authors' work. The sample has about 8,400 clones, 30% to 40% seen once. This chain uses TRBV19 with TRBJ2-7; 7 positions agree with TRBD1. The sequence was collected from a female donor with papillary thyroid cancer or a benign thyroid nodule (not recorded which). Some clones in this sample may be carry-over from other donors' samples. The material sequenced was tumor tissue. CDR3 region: CASSIAPTGLDYEQYF. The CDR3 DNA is TGTGCCAGTAGTATAGCCCCGACAGGGTTGGACTACGAGCAGTACTTC.